These T cell receptor beta chains were read from a single sample in a study of shared clonotypes between healthy human individuals. The protocol was immunoSEQ multiplex PCR, while the TCRdb copy is restricted to in-frame clones and leaves out a portion. The sample has about 1 million clones, approximately 70% seen once; the top ten hold around 1.5%. Sequencing input: memory CD4+ T cells sorted from blood. These TCRs come from a man aged 18 to 29 in good health. Each CDR3 is given with its conserved first and last residue. The order of the fields is CDR3 protein, clone size, J gene, V gene. Clone size, where shown, is once, few, many, or a class for clones that have expanded.

CDR3aa: CAFWDRGLGYTF
abundance: -
j_gene: TRBJ1-2
v_gene: TRBV30

CDR3aa: CASSPLAGYNEQFF
abundance: -
j_gene: TRBJ2-1
v_gene: TRBV14

CDR3aa: CASSLEIETQYF
abundance: once
j_gene: TRBJ2-5
v_gene: TRBV7-9

CDR3aa: CAIRDSPGSGQFF
abundance: -
j_gene: TRBJ2-1
v_gene: TRBV10-3

CDR3aa: CASSPGTGSSYEQYF
abundance: -
j_gene: TRBJ2-7
v_gene: TRBV7-9

CDR3aa: CASSELAGTYTGELFF
abundance: few
j_gene: TRBJ2-2
v_gene: TRBV5-1

CDR3aa: CAISESGNIQYF
abundance: -
j_gene: TRBJ2-4
v_gene: TRBV10-3

CDR3aa: CASSFGEVGNTIYF
abundance: -
j_gene: TRBJ1-3
v_gene: TRBV5-4

CDR3aa: CASSLGVPGTAYEQYF
abundance: -
j_gene: TRBJ2-7
v_gene: TRBV11-2

CDR3aa: CASSKTTTTNEKLFF
abundance: -
j_gene: TRBJ1-4
v_gene: TRBV9

CDR3aa: CASSENGGDGYTF
abundance: -
j_gene: TRBJ1-2
v_gene: TRBV6-1

CDR3aa: CSASQETQYF
abundance: many
j_gene: TRBJ2-5
v_gene: TRBV20-1

CDR3aa: CASSHGDGIYGYTF
abundance: -
j_gene: TRBJ1-2
v_gene: TRBV14

CDR3aa: CASSLAEGRGQPQHF
abundance: -
j_gene: TRBJ1-5
v_gene: TRBV5-6

CDR3aa: CASSEGVSPAGYTF
abundance: -
j_gene: TRBJ1-2
v_gene: TRBV6-1

CDR3aa: CASSQWGNTGELFF
abundance: -
j_gene: TRBJ2-2
v_gene: TRBV16

CDR3aa: CASSLQGLETQYF
abundance: once
j_gene: TRBJ2-5
v_gene: TRBV28

CDR3aa: CASSEQNYGYTF
abundance: few
j_gene: TRBJ1-2
v_gene: TRBV6-1

CDR3aa: CASRVMGETQYF
abundance: few
j_gene: TRBJ2-5
v_gene: TRBV2

CDR3aa: CASSQEEGTEAFF
abundance: few
j_gene: TRBJ1-1
v_gene: TRBV4-3

CDR3aa: CASSGGHWGYTF
abundance: -
j_gene: TRBJ1-2
v_gene: TRBV28

CDR3aa: CASSQPQPGTGATEAFF
abundance: -
j_gene: TRBJ1-1
v_gene: TRBV4-1

CDR3aa: CASSYFGQGADYGYTF
abundance: -
j_gene: TRBJ1-2
v_gene: TRBV6-5

CDR3aa: CASSGYTDTQYF
abundance: -
j_gene: TRBJ2-3
v_gene: TRBV6-1

CDR3aa: CASSQVGLGGYGYTF
abundance: -
j_gene: TRBJ1-2
v_gene: TRBV4-1

CDR3aa: CATRGGHNSPLHF
abundance: -
j_gene: TRBJ1-6
v_gene: TRBV2

CDR3aa: CASSGTFYQETQYF
abundance: -
j_gene: TRBJ2-5
v_gene: TRBV5-1

CDR3aa: CASSGGKGNNQPQHF
abundance: -
j_gene: TRBJ1-5
v_gene: TRBV9

CDR3aa: CASTPGGTDTQYF
abundance: once
j_gene: TRBJ2-3
v_gene: TRBV7-9

CDR3aa: CASSRIADLNEQFF
abundance: once
j_gene: TRBJ2-1
v_gene: TRBV5-4

CDR3aa: CASSPGTGDSNQPQHF
abundance: -
j_gene: TRBJ1-5
v_gene: TRBV5-4

CDR3aa: CASSPTTYTYEQYF
abundance: -
j_gene: TRBJ2-7
v_gene: TRBV7-8

CDR3aa: CASKTARPYEQYF
abundance: -
j_gene: TRBJ2-7
v_gene: TRBV27

CDR3aa: CASSPPGRGWGYTF
abundance: -
j_gene: TRBJ1-2
v_gene: TRBV6-6

CDR3aa: CASSPTGQEDQPQHF
abundance: few
j_gene: TRBJ1-5
v_gene: TRBV18

CDR3aa: CASSPRQGLSEAFF
abundance: -
j_gene: TRBJ1-1
v_gene: TRBV5-4

CDR3aa: CASSESRGSNQPQHF
abundance: few
j_gene: TRBJ1-5
v_gene: TRBV25-1

CDR3aa: CASMPAQLTGSPLHF
abundance: -
j_gene: TRBJ1-6
v_gene: TRBV19

CDR3aa: CASRKGLAEIAQYF
abundance: -
j_gene: TRBJ2-3
v_gene: TRBV2

CDR3aa: CAWSLPGGGSYNEQFF
abundance: -
j_gene: TRBJ2-1
v_gene: TRBV30

CDR3aa: CASSLGGAGGELFF
abundance: -
j_gene: TRBJ2-2
v_gene: TRBV7-2

CDR3aa: CASSPGANEKLFF
abundance: -
j_gene: TRBJ1-4
v_gene: TRBV27

CDR3aa: CASSLNAGQLNYGYTF
abundance: -
j_gene: TRBJ1-2
v_gene: TRBV5-6

CDR3aa: CASRVNTDTQYF
abundance: -
j_gene: TRBJ2-3
v_gene: TRBV2

CDR3aa: CASRSYEGLGGNTIYF
abundance: -
j_gene: TRBJ1-3
v_gene: TRBV19

CDR3aa: CASSFNPRVGAFF
abundance: -
j_gene: TRBJ1-1
v_gene: TRBV7-9

CDR3aa: CASSPSQGDAYEQYF
abundance: -
j_gene: TRBJ2-7
v_gene: TRBV9